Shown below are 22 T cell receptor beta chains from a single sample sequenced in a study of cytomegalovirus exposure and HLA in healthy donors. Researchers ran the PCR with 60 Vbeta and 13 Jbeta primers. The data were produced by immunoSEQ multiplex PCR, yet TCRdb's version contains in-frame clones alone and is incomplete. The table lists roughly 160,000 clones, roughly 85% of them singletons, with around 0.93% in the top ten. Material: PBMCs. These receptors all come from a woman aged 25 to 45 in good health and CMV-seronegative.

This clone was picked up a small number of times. The CDR3 DNA reads as TGTGCCAGCGGGAGGTACAGGGGTTTGTACAATGAGCAGTTCTTC. It is translated as CASGRYRGLYNEQFF. The chain has TRBV14 and TRBJ2-1; possible D gene TRBD1, 7 bases. The CDR3 is made up of 15 amino acids. Trimming removed 8 bases from V and 4 bases from J, with 18 bases in between. Germline V gives CDR1 SGHDN, CDR2 FVKESK.

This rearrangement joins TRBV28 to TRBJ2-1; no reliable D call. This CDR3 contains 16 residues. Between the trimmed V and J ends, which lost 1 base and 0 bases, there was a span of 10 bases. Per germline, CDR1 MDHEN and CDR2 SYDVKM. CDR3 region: CASSLLGGGSYNEQFF. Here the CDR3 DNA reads TGTGCCAGCAGTTTATTAGGCGGCGGCTCCTACAATGAGCAGTTCTTC.

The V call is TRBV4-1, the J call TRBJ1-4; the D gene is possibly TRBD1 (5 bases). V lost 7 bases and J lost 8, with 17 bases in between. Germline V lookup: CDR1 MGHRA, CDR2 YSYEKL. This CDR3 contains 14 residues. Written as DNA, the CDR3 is TGCGCCAGCACCAGAATAGGGGCAGGGGAAAAACTGTTTTTT. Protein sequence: CASTRIGAGEKLFF.

CDR3 region: CSVEPLRGGEISSYEQYF. CDR3 coding DNA: TGCAGCGTTGAACCTCTCCGGGGTGGGGAGATTAGCTCCTACGAGCAGTACTTC. The chain employs TRBV29-1 and TRBJ2-5; possibly TRBD2 for D (5 bases). Gene TRBJ2-7 matches the end of the DNA better, so the J call may be wrong. There are 18 residues in the CDR3. Per germline, CDR1 SQVTM and CDR2 ANQGSEA.

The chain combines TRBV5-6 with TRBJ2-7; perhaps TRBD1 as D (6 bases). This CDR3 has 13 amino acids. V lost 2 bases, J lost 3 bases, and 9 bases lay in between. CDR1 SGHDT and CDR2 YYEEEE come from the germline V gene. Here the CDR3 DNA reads TGTGCCAGCAGCTTCAGGGGCTTCTACGAGCAGTACTTC. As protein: CASSFRGFYEQYF.

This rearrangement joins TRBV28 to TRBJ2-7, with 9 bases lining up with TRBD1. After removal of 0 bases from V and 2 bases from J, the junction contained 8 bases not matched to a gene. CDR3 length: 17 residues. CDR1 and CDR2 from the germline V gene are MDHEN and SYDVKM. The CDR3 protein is CASSLWGSGQGAYEQYF. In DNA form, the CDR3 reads TGTGCCAGCAGTTTATGGGGTTCGGGACAGGGTGCCTACGAGCAGTACTTC.

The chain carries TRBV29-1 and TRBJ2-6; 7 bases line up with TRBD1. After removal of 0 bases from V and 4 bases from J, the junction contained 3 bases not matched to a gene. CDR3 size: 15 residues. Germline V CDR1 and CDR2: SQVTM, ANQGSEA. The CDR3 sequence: CSVEDRGSGANVLTF. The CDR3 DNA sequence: TGCAGCGTTGAAGACAGGGGGAGCGGGGCCAACGTCCTGACTTTC.

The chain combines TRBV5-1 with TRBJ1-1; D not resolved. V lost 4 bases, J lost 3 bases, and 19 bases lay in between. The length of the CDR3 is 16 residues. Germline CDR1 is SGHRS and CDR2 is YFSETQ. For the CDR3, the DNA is TGCGCCAGCAGCCTTCGAGGCGGGGAACGGGACACTGAAGCTTTCTTT. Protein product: CASSLRGGERDTEAFF.

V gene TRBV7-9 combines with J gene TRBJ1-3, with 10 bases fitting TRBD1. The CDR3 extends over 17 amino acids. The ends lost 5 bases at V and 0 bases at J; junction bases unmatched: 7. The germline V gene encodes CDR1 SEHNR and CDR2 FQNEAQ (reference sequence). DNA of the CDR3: TGTGCCAGCAGCCCCCCCGGGACAGGGGCCTCTGGAAACACCATATATTTT. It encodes CASSPPGTGASGNTIYF.

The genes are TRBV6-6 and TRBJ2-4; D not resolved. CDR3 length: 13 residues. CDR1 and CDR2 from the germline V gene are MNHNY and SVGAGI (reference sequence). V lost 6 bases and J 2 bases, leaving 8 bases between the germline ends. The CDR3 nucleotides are TGTGCCAGCAGGTCCATGTCCAAAAACATTCAGTACTTC. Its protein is CASRSMSKNIQYF.

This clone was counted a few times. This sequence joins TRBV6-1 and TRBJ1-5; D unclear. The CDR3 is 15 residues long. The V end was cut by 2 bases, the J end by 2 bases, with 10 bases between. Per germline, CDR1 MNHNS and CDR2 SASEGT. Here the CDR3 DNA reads TGTGCCAGCAGTGAATACCTGGCGGGCAATCAGCCCCAGCATTTT. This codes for CASSEYLAGNQPQHF.

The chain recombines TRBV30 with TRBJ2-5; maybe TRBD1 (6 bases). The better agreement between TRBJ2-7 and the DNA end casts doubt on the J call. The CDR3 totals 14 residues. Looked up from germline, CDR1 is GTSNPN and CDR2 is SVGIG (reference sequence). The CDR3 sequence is CAWTGQTSSYEQYF. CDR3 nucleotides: TGTGCCTGGACCGGACAGACCAGCTCCTACGAGCAGTACTTC.

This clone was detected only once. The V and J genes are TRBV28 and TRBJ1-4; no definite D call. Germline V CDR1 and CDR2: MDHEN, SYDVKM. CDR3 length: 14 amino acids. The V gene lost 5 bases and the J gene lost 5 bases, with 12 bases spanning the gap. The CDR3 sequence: CASSEVPGNEKLFF. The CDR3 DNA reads TGTGCCAGCAGTGAAGTACCGGGGAATGAAAAACTGTTTTTT.

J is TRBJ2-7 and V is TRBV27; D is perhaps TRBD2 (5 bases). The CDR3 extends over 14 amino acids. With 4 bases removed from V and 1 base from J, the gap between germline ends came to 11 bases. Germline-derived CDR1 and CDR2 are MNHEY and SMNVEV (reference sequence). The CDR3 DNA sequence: TGTGCCAGCAGTTGGAGCGGACCATCCTACGAGCAGTACTTC. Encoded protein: CASSWSGPSYEQYF.

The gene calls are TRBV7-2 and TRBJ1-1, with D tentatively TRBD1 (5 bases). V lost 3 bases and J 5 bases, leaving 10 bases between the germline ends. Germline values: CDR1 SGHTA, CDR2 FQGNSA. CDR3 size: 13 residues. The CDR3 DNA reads TGTGCCAGCAGCTTGCAGGGAACGACTGAAGCTTTCTTT. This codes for CASSLQGTTEAFF.

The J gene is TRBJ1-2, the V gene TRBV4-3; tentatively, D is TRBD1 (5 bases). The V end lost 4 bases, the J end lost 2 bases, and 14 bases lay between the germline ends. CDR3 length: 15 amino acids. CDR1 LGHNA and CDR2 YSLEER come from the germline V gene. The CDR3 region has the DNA TGCGCCAGCAGCCCCGGACATTCGATGAACTATGGCTACACCTTC. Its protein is CASSPGHSMNYGYTF.

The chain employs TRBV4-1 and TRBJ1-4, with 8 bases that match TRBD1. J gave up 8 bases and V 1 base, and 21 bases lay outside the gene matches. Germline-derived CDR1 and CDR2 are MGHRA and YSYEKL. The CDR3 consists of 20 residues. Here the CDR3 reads CASSQAPLGAGGAVGEKLFF. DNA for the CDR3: TGCGCCAGCAGCCAAGCACCTCTGGGGGCAGGGGGCGCAGTAGGAGAAAAACTGTTTTTT.

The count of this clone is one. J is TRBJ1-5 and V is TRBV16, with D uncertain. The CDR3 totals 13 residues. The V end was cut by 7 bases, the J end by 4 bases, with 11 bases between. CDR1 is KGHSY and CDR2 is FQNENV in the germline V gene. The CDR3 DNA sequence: TGTGCCAGCATCGAGCGCGGGAATCAGCCCCAGCATTTT. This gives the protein CASIERGNQPQHF.

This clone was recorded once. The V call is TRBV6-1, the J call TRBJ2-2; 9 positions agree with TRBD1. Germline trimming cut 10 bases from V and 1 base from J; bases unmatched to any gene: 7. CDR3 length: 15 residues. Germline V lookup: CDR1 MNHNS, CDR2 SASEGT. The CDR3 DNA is TGTGCCATACAACAGGGGGCCGTGAACACCGGGGAGCTGTTTTTT. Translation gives CAIQQGAVNTGELFF.

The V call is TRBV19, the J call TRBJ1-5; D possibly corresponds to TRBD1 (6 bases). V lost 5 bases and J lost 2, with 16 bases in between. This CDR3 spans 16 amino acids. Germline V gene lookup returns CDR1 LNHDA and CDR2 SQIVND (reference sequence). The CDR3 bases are TGTGCCAGTAGTGATAGAGGGGGAGCTGGCAATCAGCCCCAGCATTTT. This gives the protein CASSDRGGAGNQPQHF. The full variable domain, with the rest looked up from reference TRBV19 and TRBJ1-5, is DGGITQSPKYLFRKEGQNVTLSCEQNLNHDAMYWYRQDPGQGLRLIYYSQIVNDFQKGDIAEGYSVSREKKESFPLTVTSAQKNPTAFYLCASSDRGGAGNQPQHFGDGTRLSIL.

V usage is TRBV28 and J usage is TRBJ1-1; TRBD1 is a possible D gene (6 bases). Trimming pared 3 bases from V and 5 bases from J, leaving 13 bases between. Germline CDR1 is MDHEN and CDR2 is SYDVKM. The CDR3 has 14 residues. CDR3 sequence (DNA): TGTGCCAGCAGTTTGCAGGGGCCGGGAACTGAAGCTTTCTTT. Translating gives CASSLQGPGTEAFF.

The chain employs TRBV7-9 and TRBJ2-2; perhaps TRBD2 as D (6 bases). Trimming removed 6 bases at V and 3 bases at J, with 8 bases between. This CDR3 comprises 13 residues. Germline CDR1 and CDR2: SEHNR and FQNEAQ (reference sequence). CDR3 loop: CASRRGDTGELFF. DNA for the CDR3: TGTGCCAGCAGGCGGGGTGACACCGGGGAGCTGTTTTTT.